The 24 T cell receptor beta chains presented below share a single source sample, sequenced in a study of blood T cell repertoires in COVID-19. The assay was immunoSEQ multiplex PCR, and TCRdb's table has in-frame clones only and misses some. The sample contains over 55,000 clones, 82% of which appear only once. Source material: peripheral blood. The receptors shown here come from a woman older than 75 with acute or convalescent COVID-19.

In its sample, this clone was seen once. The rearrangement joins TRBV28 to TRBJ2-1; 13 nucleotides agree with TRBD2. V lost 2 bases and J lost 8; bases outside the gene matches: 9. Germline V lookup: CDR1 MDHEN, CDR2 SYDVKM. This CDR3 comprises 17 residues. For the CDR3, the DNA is TGTGCCAGCAGTTTAACCGGACTAGCGGGAGAGGACTATGAGCAGTTCTTC. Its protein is CASSLTGLAGEDYEQFF.

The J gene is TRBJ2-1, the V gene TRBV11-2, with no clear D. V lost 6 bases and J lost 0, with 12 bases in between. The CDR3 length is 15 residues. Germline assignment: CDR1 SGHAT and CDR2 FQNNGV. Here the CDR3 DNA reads TGTGCCAGCAGGAGGCTGGCCTACTCCTACAATGAGCAGTTCTTC. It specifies CASRRLAYSYNEQFF.

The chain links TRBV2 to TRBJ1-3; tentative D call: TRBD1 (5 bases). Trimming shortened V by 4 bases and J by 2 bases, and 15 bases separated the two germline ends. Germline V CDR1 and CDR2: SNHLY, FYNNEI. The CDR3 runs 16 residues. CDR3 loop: CASSVGAGRAGNTIYF. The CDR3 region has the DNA TGTGCCAGCAGTGTAGGGGCCGGGAGGGCTGGAAACACCATATATTTT.

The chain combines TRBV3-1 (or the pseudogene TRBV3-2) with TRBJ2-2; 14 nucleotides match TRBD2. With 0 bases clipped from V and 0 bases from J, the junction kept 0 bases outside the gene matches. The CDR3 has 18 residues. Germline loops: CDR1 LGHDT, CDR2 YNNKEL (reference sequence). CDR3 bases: TGTGCCAGCAGCCAAGAGGGACTAGCGGGGGCGAACACCGGGGAGCTGTTTTTT. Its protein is CASSQEGLAGANTGELFF.

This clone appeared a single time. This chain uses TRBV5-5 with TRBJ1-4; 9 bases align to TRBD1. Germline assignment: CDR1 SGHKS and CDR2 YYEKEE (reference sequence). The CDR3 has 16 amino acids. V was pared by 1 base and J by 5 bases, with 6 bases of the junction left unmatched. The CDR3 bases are TGTGCCAGCAGCTTGTATCCGACAGGGGGAAATGAAAAACTGTTTTTT. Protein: CASSLYPTGGNEKLFF.

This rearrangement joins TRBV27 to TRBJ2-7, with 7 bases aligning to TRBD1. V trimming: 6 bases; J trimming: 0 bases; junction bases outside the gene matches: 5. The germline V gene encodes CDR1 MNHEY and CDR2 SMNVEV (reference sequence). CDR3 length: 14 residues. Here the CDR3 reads CASRDRVSSYEQYF. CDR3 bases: TGTGCCAGCAGAGACAGGGTGAGCTCCTACGAGCAGTACTTC.

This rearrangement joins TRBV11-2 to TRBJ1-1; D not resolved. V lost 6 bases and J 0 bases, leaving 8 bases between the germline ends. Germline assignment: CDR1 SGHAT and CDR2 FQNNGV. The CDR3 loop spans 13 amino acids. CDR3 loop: CASSFRMNTEAFF. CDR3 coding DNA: TGTGCCAGCAGTTTTAGAATGAACACTGAAGCTTTCTTT.

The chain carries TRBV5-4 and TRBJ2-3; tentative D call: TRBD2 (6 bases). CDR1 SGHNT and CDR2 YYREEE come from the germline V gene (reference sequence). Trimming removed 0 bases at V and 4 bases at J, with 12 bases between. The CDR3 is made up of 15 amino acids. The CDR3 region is CASSLAPASADTQYF. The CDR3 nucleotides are TGTGCCAGCAGCTTGGCGCCAGCTAGCGCAGATACGCAGTATTTT.

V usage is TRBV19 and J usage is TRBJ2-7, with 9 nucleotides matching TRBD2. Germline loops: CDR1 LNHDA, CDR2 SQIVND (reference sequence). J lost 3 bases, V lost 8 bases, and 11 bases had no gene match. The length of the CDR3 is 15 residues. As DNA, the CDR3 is TGTGCCAGTGGAGCGTCTAGCGGGATGAACTACGAGCAGTACTTC. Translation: CASGASSGMNYEQYF.

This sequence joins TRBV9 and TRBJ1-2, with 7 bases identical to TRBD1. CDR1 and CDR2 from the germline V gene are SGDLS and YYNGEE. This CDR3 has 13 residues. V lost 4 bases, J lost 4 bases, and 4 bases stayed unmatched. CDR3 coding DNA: TGTGCCAGCAGCTCGACAGGGATCTATGGCTACACCTTC. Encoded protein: CASSSTGIYGYTF.

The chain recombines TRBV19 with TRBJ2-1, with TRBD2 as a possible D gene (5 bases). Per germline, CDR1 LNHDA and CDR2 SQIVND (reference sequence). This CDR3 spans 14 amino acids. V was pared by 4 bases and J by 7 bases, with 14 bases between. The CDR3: CASSKGLPRNEQFF. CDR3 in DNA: TGTGCCAGTAGTAAAGGACTTCCACGGAATGAGCAGTTCTTC. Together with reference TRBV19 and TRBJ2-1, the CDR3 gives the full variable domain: DGGITQSPKYLFRKEGQNVTLSCEQNLNHDAMYWYRQDPGQGLRLIYYSQIVNDFQKGDIAEGYSVSREKKESFPLTVTSAQKNPTAFYLCASSKGLPRNEQFFGPGTRLTVL.

This CDR3 reads CASSQAASGRWKTQYF. The CDR3 DNA reads TGCGCCAGCAGCCAAGCGGCTAGCGGGAGGTGGAAGACCCAGTACTTC. V and J are TRBV4-1 and TRBJ2-5; 11 nucleotides agree with TRBD2. Germline trimming cut 1 base from V and 6 bases from J; bases unmatched to any gene: 7. This CDR3 has 16 residues. In germline, CDR1 is MGHRA, CDR2 YSYEKL.

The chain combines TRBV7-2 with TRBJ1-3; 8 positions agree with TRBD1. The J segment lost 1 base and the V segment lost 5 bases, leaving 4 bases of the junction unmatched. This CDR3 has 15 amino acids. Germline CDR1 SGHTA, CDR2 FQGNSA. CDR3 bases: TGTGCCAGCAGCCCTCAGGGGGCTTCTGGAAACACCATATATTTT. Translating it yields CASSPQGASGNTIYF.

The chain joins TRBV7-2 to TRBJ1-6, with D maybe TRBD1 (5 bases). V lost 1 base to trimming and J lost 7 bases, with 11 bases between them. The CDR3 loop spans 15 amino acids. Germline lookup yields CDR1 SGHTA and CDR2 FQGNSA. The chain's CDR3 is CASSLEGRANSPLHF. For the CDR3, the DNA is TGTGCCAGCAGCTTAGAGGGCAGGGCGAATTCACCCCTCCACTTT.

CDR3 nucleotide sequence: TGTGCCAGCAGTCCCGGGACATGGTCCTACGAGCAGTACTTC. Translated, it gives CASSPGTWSYEQYF. The chain links TRBV6-5 to TRBJ2-7; D is possibly TRBD1 (6 bases). The V end lost 5 bases, the J end lost 1 base, and 12 bases lay between the germline ends. Germline V CDR1 and CDR2: MNHEY, SVGAGI. This CDR3 region has 14 residues.

The CDR3 DNA sequence: TGTGCCAGCTCACGATCCTCGGGCTACAATGAGCAGTTCTTC. It translates to CASSRSSGYNEQFF. This chain joins TRBV18 and TRBJ2-1; D is unclear. CDR1 KGHSH and CDR2 LQKENI come from the germline V gene. The CDR3 has 14 residues. V shed 4 bases and J shed 3 bases, with 10 bases lying between them.

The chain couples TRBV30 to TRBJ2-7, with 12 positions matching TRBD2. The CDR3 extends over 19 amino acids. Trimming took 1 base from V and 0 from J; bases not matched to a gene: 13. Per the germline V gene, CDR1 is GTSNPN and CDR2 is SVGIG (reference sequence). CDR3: CAWSGLPLLTSGSSYEQYF. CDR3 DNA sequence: TGTGCCTGGAGTGGTCTCCCCCTTTTGACTAGCGGGAGCTCCTACGAGCAGTACTTC.

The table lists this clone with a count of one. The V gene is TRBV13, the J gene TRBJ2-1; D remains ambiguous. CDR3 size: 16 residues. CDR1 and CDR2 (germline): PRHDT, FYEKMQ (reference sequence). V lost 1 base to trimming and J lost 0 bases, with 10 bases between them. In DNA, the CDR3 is TGTGCCAGCAGCTTAGTGGCGGCCAGCTCCTACAATGAGCAGTTCTTC. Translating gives CASSLVAASSYNEQFF.

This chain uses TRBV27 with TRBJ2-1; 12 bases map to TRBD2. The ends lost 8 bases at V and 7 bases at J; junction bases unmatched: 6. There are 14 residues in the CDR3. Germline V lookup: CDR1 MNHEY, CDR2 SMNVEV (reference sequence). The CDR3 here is CASLGLAGGNEQFF. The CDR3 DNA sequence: TGTGCCAGCTTGGGGCTAGCGGGAGGGAATGAGCAGTTCTTC.

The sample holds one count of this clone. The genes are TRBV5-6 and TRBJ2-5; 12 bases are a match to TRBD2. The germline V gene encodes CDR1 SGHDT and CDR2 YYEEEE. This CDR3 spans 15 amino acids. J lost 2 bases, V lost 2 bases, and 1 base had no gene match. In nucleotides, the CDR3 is TGTGCCAGCAGCTTCGGACTAGCGGGGCAAGAGACCCAGTACTTC. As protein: CASSFGLAGQETQYF.

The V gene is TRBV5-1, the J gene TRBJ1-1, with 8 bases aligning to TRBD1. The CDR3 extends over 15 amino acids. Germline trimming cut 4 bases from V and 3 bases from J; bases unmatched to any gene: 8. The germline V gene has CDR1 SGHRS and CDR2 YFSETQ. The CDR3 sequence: CASSHPGQGYTEAFF. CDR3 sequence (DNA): TGCGCCAGCAGCCACCCCGGACAGGGATACACTGAAGCTTTCTTT.

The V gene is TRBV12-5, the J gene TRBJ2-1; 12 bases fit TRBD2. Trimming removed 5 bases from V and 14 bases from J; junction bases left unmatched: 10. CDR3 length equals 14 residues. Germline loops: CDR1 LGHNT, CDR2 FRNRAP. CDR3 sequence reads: CASGAGLAGTQEFF. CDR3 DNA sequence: TGTGCTAGTGGTGCAGGACTAGCGGGGACGCAGGAGTTCTTC.

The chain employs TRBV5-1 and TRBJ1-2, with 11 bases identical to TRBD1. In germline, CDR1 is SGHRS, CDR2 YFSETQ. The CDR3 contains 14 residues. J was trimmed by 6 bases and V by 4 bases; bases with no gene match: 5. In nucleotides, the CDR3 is TGCGCCAGCAGCACGGACAGGGGGCGAAATGGCTACACCTTC. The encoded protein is CASSTDRGRNGYTF. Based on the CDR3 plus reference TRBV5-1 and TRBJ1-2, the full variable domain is KAGVTQTPRYLIKTRGQQVTLSCSPISGHRSVSWYQQTPGQGLQFLFEYFSETQRNKGNFPGRFSGRQFSNSRSEMNVSTLELGDSALYLCASSTDRGRNGYTFGSGTRLTVV.

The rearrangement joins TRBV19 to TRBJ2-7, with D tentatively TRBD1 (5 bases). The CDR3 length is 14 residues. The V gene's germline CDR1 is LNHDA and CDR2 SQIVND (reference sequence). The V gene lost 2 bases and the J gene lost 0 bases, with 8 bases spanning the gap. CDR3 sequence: CASSISGNSYEQYF. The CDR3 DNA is TGTGCCAGTAGTATATCAGGGAACTCCTACGAGCAGTACTTC.